This T cell receptor beta chain is drawn from a study of cytomegalovirus exposure and HLA in healthy donors. PCR used 60 Vbeta primers and 13 Jbeta primers. Profiling relied on immunoSEQ multiplex PCR, and the TCRdb table lists in-frame clones only, not all of them. The data hold fewer than 95,000 clones, with 65% to 75% observed a single time. Sample: PBMCs. This receptor was obtained from a woman between 35 and 50 years old in good health and CMV-seropositive.

The CDR3 spells CASSRDRANQPQHF. The CDR3, as DNA: TGTGCCAGTAGTAGAGACAGGGCTAATCAGCCCCAGCATTTT. J is TRBJ1-5 and V is TRBV19; 7 positions match TRBD1. Trimming took 4 bases from V and 4 from J; bases not matched to a gene: 4. Germline-derived CDR1 and CDR2 are LNHDA and SQIVND (reference sequence). This CDR3 comprises 14 residues.